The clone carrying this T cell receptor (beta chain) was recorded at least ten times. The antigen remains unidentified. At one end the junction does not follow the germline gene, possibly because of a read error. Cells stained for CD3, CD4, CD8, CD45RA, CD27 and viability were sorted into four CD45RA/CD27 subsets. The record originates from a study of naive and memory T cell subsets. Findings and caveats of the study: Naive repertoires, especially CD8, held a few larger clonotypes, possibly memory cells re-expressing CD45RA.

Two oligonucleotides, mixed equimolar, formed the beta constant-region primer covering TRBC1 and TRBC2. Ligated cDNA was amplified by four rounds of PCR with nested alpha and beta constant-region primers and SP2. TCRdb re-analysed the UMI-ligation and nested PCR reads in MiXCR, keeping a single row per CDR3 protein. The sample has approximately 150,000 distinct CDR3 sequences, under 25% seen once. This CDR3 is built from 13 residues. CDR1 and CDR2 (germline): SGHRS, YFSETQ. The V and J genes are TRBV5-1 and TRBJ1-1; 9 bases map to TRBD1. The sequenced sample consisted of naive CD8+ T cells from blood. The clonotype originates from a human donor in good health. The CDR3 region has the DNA TGTGCCAGCAGCTCGACAGGGGGCACTGAAGCTTTCTTT. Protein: CASSSTGGTEAFF.